This TCR beta chain was captured in a study of shared clonotypes between healthy human individuals. V was pared by 0 bases and J by 3 bases, with 13 bases between. The length of the CDR3 is 15 residues. Germline V gene sequence: CDR1 SGHRS, CDR2 YFSETQ. CD45RO negativity and positive selection for CCR7 defined naive CD8 cells, a population that excluded terminally differentiated effector memory CD45RA+ cells. Sequenced by immunoSEQ multiplex PCR; TCRdb stores in-frame clones only, minus some. The sample contains some 2,000,000 clones, about 95% of which appear only once. The V call is TRBV5-1, the J call TRBJ2-7; D may be TRBD2 (5 bases). Sequencing input: naive CD8+ T cells sorted from blood. The TCR originated in a man between 18 and 29 years old in good health. CDR3 amino acids: CASSLAERENYEQYF. The CDR3 DNA reads TGCGCCAGCAGCTTGGCGGAGAGGGAGAACTACGAGCAGTACTTC.